This T cell receptor (beta chain) was captured in a study of response to subunit inactivated influenza vaccine. This clonotype was counted only a few times. Its matching antigen is unknown. Study conclusions and caveats: Authors suggested few new T cells are recruited by each seasonal influenza vaccination.

V was pared by 1 base and J by 9 bases, with 13 bases between. Per germline, CDR1 SGHAT and CDR2 FQNNGV. The CDR3 contains 14 residues. TCRdb passed the RT-PCR reads through MiXCR, listing each CDR3 protein once. The repertoire includes 860,000 or so distinct CDR3 sequences, 21% of them detected once, and 10% sits in the top ten. The rearrangement uses TRBV11-2 and TRBJ2-1, with D perhaps TRBD2 (5 bases). This sequence was found in a man aged 45-60 years who received an inactivated influenza vaccine. This sample comprised PBMCs from blood, obtained 4 to 6 days after vaccination. The CDR3 sequence is CASSLGAEAGEQFF. The CDR3 DNA sequence: TGTGCCAGCAGCTTAGGTGCGGAGGCTGGTGAGCAGTTCTTC.